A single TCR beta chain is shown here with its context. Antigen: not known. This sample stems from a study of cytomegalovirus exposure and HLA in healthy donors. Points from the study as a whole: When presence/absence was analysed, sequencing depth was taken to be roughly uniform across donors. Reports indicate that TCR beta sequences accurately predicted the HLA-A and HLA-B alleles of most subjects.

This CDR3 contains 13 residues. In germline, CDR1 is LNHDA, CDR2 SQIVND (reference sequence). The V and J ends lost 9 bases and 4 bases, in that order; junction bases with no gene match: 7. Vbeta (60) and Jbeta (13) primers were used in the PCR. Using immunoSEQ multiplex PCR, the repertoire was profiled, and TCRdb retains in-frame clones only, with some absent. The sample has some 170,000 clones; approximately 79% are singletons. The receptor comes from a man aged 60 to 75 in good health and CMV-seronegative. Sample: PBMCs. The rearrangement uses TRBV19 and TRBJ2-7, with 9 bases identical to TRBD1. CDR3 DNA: TGTGCCAGCCGGGACAGGGTGGGTTACGAGCAGTACTTC. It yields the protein CASRDRVGYEQYF.